Sequencing of this T cell receptor beta chain was carried out in a study of shared clonotypes between healthy human individuals. Notes on this clone: Its target is not known.

General study results and limits: Compared with memory subsets, naive subsets generally had larger estimated richness. A reduction in generation probabilities was seen for non-shared clonotypes relative to those shared by all four donors. Donor scarcity curtailed the genetic and exposure-history diversity represented herein.

The V end lost 6 bases, the J end lost 0 bases, and 12 bases lay between the germline ends. The CDR3 totals 15 residues. Per the germline V gene, CDR1 is MNHGY and CDR2 is SAAAGT. The repertoire was sequenced with immunoSEQ multiplex PCR; TCRdb's copy has only in-frame clones and lacks some. The sample holds around 2.3 million clones, approximately 96% seen once. The source is a man aged 18 to 29 in good health. The chain recombines TRBV6-8 with TRBJ2-1, with a possible D match to TRBD1 (5 bases). The sample comprised naive CD4+ T cells sorted from blood. Subset specified: CD45RA+ positively selected. The CDR3 DNA reads TGTGCCAGCAGGGAAGGGGTGAGCTCCTACAATGAGCAGTTCTTC. It specifies CASREGVSSYNEQFF.